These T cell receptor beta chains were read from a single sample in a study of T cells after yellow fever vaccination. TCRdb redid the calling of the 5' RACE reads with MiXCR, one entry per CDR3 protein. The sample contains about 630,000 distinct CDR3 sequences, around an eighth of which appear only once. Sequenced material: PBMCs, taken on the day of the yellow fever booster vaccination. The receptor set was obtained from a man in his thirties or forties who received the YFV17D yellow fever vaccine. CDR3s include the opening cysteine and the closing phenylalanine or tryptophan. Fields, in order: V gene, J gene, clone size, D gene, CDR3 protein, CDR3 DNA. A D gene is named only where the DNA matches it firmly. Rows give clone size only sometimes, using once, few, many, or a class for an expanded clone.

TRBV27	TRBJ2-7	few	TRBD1	CASRYTGGIYEQYF	TGTGCCAGCAGATACACAGGGGGCATCTACGAGCAGTACTTC
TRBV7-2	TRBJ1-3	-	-	CASSLRQSGNTIYF	TGTGCCAGCAGCTTAAGGCAGTCTGGAAACACCATATATTTT
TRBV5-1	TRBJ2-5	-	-	CASSRTGTLYQETQYF	TGCGCCAGCAGCCGTACCGGGACACTCTACCAAGAGACCCAGTACTTC
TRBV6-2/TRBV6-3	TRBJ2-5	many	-	CASSYKEETQYF	TGTGCCAGCAGTTACAAAGAAGAGACCCAGTACTTC
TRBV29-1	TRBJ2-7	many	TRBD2	CSGGGTSGPSYEQYF	TGCAGCGGGGGGGGGACTAGCGGACCGTCCTACGAGCAGTACTTC
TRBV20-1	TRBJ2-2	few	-	CSARMVTGELFF	TGCAGTGCTAGAATGGTGACCGGGGAGCTGTTTTTT
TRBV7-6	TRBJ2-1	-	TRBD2	CASSLAPRLAAYNEQFF	TGTGCCAGCAGCTTAGCTCCGCGCCTAGCGGCTTACAATGAGCAGTTCTTC
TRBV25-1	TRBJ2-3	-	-	CASSGSTSTDTQYF	TGTGCCAGCAGTGGATCGACTAGCACAGATACGCAGTATTTT
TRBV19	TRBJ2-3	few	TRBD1	CASSTRTGTMTDTQYF	TGTGCCAGTAGTACGCGGACAGGGACGATGACAGATACGCAGTATTTT
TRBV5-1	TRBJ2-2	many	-	CASSLAGLVTGELFF	TGCGCCAGCAGCTTGGCGGGTTTGGTCACCGGGGAGCTGTTTTTT
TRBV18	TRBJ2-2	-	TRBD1	CASSRLIRDRVNTGELFF	TGTGCCAGCTCACGGCTTATCCGGGACAGGGTTAACACCGGGGAGCTGTTTTTT
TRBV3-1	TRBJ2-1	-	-	CASSQVISGPYNEQFF	TGTGCCAGCAGCCAAGTAATCTCCGGTCCCTACAATGAGCAGTTCTTC
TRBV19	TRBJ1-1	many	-	CASSITGPNTEAFF	TGTGCCAGTAGTATCACAGGGCCGAACACTGAAGCTTTCTTT
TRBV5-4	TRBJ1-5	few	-	CASSYLVREGDSNQPQHF	TGTGCCAGCAGCTATCTAGTTAGGGAAGGAGATTCCAATCAGCCCCAGCATTTT
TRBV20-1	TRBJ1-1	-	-	CSALPEAGATEAFF	TGCAGTGCCCTCCCCGAGGCGGGGGCCACTGAAGCTTTCTTT
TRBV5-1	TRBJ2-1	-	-	CASSSRDRHEQFF	TGCGCCAGCAGCTCCAGGGATAGGCATGAGCAGTTCTTC
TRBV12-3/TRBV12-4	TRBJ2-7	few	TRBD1	CASNRQGAYEQYF	TGTGCCAGCAATAGACAGGGGGCCTACGAGCAGTACTTC
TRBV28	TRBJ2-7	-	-	CASSFPGHYEQYF	TGTGCCAGCAGTTTCCCGGGACACTACGAGCAGTACTTC
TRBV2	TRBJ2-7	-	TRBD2	CATKREATGEQYF	TGTGCCACCAAGCGGGAGGCTACAGGCGAGCAGTACTTC
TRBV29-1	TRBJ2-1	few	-	CSGGGGVHEQFF	TGCAGCGGGGGGGGGGGCGTCCATGAGCAGTTCTTC
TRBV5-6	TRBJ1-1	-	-	CASSPGHPNTEAFF	TGTGCCAGCAGCCCGGGACACCCGAACACTGAAGCTTTCTTT
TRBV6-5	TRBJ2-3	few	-	CASSYSPPFSGVDTQYF	TGTGCCAGCAGTTACTCTCCCCCCTTTTCGGGGGTGGATACGCAGTATTTT
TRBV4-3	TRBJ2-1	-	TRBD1	CASSHEQGGNEQFF	TGCGCCAGCAGCCATGAACAGGGGGGAAATGAGCAGTTCTTC
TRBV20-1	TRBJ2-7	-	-	CSARQIKNPYEQYF	TGCAGTGCCAGACAGATTAAGAACCCCTACGAGCAGTACTTC
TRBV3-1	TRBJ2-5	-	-	CASSQAGGGETQYF	TGTGCCAGCAGCCAAGCGGGAGGGGGCGAGACCCAGTACTTC
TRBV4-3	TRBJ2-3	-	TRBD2	CASSQTEREGATDTQYF	TGCGCCAGCAGCCAAACAGAGCGGGAGGGCGCCACAGATACGCAGTATTTT
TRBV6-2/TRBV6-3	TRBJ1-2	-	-	CASRTDSGHYGYTF	TGTGCCAGCAGAACGGACAGCGGCCACTATGGCTACACCTTC
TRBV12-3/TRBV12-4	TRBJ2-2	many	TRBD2	CASTGGRTGELFF	TGTGCCAGCACGGGCGGGAGGACCGGGGAGCTGTTTTTT
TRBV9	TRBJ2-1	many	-	CASSVGVEQFF	TGTGCCAGCAGCGTGGGGGTTGAGCAGTTCTTC